A selection of T cell receptor beta chains follows, all from one sample in a study of blood T cell repertoires in COVID-19. The protocol was immunoSEQ multiplex PCR, while the TCRdb copy is restricted to in-frame clones and leaves out a portion. Of about 150,000 clones listed, 88% are singletons. Sequencing used peripheral blood. These receptor sequences come from a woman aged 70-85 years with acute or convalescent COVID-19. Both conserved end residues are trimmed from each CDR3.

TRBV3-1/TRBV3-2	TRBJ2-1	ASSLRDRQNNEQF
TRBV5-6	TRBJ1-1	ASSLDRSGEAF
TRBV18	TRBJ1-2	ASSARDIFGYT
TRBV24-1	TRBJ2-1	ATSPAGVYNEQF
TRBV6-5	TRBJ1-4	ASGGTGIGEKLF
TRBV5-6	TRBJ2-1	ASSRTSGAWTYNEQF
TRBV21-1	TRBJ1-5	ASSNQGAQPQH
TRBV7-6	TRBJ1-1	ASSLSGTANTEAF
TRBV19	TRBJ1-1	ASSTPGLNTGE
TRBV5-1	TRBJ2-3	ASSLEGHLSTDTQY
TRBV29-1	TRBJ2-3	SAIQQGGTQY
TRBV5-1	TRBJ2-7	ASSLDPRSGLASSYEQY
TRBV7-2	TRBJ2-3	ASSFRLAGDSSTDTQY
TRBV6-5	TRBJ2-3	ASTGNTDTQY
TRBV5-1	TRBJ2-2	ASSGGLAGGSNTGELF
TRBV2	TRBJ2-4	ASSGSGGEGNIQY
TRBV10-3	TRBJ1-4	AISVQGGEKLF
TRBV9	TRBJ1-5	ASSVTGTLDQPQH
TRBV28	TRBJ2-6	ASSPWGLGANVLT
TRBV23-1	TRBJ2-7	ASSLRTGRTSSYEQY
TRBV29-1	TRBJ1-1	SVVPSLLTVAF
TRBV6-6	TRBJ1-5	ASRDRLYQPQH
TRBV25-1	TRBJ2-7	ASGTVLYEQY
TRBV24-1	TRBJ2-2	ATSARDRDTGELF
TRBV6-5	TRBJ1-1	ASSHGQNTEAF
TRBV30	TRBJ2-7	AWSRGRREQY
TRBV28	TRBJ1-3	ASSKGGVEGNTIY
TRBV10-1	TRBJ1-1	ASRSQLNTEAF
TRBV7-9	TRBJ1-2	ASSSQTADYT
TRBV7-2	TRBJ1-5	ASSLVGDQPQH
TRBV7-8	TRBJ1-1	ASSLNGQGRNTEAF
TRBV18	TRBJ1-2	ASSPPSGNYGYT
TRBV5-1	TRBJ2-1	ASSLTSGTPYNEQF
TRBV5-1	TRBJ1-6	ASSLQGNSPLH
TRBV9	TRBJ1-2	ASSVESHYNYGYT
TRBV28	TRBJ2-2	ASRPLRDRGLVVF
TRBV2	TRBJ2-4	ASSRRGGENIQY
TRBV4-3	TRBJ2-3	ASSQSNRASGVDTQY
TRBV19	TRBJ1-2	ASMEQGALSSYGYT
TRBV18	TRBJ1-6	ASSPRQGDNSPLH
TRBV6-1	TRBJ1-2	ASSEVYRPGHYGYT
TRBV9	TRBJ1-1	ASSPHRGEGGTEAF
TRBV4-1	TRBJ2-4	ASSQAGGGNIQY
TRBV3-1/TRBV3-2	TRBJ1-2	ASSVGQGFAGYT
TRBV29-1	TRBJ2-7	SVGQGLGYEQY
TRBV7-3	TRBJ2-1	ASSSTEF
TRBV19	TRBJ2-1	ASSQGAHNEQF
TRBV9	TRBJ2-5	ASSVGDVGAWETQY
TRBV9	TRBJ1-1	ASSLVGHITEAF